Each of the 24 T cell receptor beta chains below was sequenced from the same sample in a study of shared clonotypes between healthy human individuals. Only in-frame clones appear in the TCRdb table, and some are missing; sequencing was by immunoSEQ multiplex PCR. The sample contains approximately 500,000 clones, less than 96% of which appear only once. Sequenced material: naive CD4+ T cells sorted from blood. Sample subset: CD45RA+ positively selected. The origin of the receptors is a woman aged 25-40 years in good health.

The chain joins TRBV2 to TRBJ1-2; 9 positions agree with TRBD1. Germline V gene data show CDR1 as SNHLY and CDR2 as FYNNEI. The CDR3 is made up of 14 amino acids. V was pared by 10 bases and J by 4 bases, with 10 bases of the junction left unmatched. CDR3 nucleotides: TGTGCCAACAGACCGGGACAGGGAACCTATGGCTACACCTTC. This sequence encodes CANRPGQGTYGYTF.

CDR3 sequence (DNA): TGCAGTGCTAGACTAGCGCGCGAGCAGTACTTC. Amino acids: CSARLAREQYF. The rearrangement joins TRBV20-1 to TRBJ2-7; tentative D call: TRBD2 (6 bases). CDR1 DFQATT and CDR2 SNEGSKA come from the germline V gene (reference sequence). The CDR3 consists of 11 residues. The ends were cut back, 2 bases at V and 6 bases at J, with 8 bases in the middle.

This rearrangement joins TRBV6-5 to TRBJ1-1; tentatively, D is TRBD1 (5 bases). Trimming removed 8 bases at V and 1 base at J, with 17 bases between. Looked up from germline, CDR1 is MNHEY and CDR2 is SVGAGI. The CDR3 runs 15 residues. In DNA, the CDR3 is TGTGCCAGCCGGCCTGGGGGGTTGGGGAACACTGAAGCTTTCTTT. Amino acid sequence: CASRPGGLGNTEAFF.

The chain employs TRBV27 and TRBJ2-5, with a weak D call TRBD1 (6 bases). The closer fit of TRBJ2-7 to the DNA end suggests the J call may be wrong. Germline V CDR1 and CDR2: MNHEY, SMNVEV (reference sequence). This CDR3 is 15 amino acids long. CDR3 region: CASSLTRLNRDEQYF. CDR3 DNA: TGTGCCAGCAGCCTCACCCGCTTAAACAGGGACGAGCAGTACTTC.

The gene calls are TRBV6-5 and TRBJ2-5; D is unclear. The J call may not be correct, given that the DNA end is closer to TRBJ2-7. CDR1 and CDR2 (germline): MNHEY, SVGAGI. This CDR3 comprises 10 residues. CDR3: CALQRFEQYF. CDR3 nucleotides: TGTGCCTTACAGCGTTTCGAGCAGTACTTC.

The chain links TRBV27 to TRBJ2-3, with 7 bases that match TRBD2. Germline lookup yields CDR1 MNHEY and CDR2 SMNVEV (reference sequence). The CDR3 is made up of 14 amino acids. Losses at the gene ends were 6 bases for V and 1 base for J; bases not matched to a gene: 4. The DNA of the CDR3 is TGTGCCAGCAGCCTGGGAGGGGGCACAGATACGCAGTATTTT. Amino acids: CASSLGGGTDTQYF.

This clone was found a few times. The chain has TRBV11-2 and TRBJ2-5, with D perhaps TRBD2 (6 bases). Trimming removed 3 bases at V and 1 base at J, with 12 bases between. Germline loops: CDR1 SGHAT, CDR2 FQNNGV. The CDR3 consists of 15 residues. CDR3 protein: CASSFSRGIQETQYF. In nucleotides, the CDR3 is TGTGCCAGCAGCTTTTCTCGGGGGATCCAAGAGACCCAGTACTTC.

The chain links TRBV6-1 to TRBJ2-7; no clear D. In germline, CDR1 is MNHNS, CDR2 SASEGT. The CDR3 spans 12 residues. The V end was cut by 6 bases, the J end by 2 bases, with 8 bases between. The CDR3 here is CASSPFPYEQYF. The CDR3 DNA is TGTGCCAGCAGCCCCTTTCCCTACGAGCAGTACTTC.

This chain links TRBV30 with TRBJ2-2; TRBD1 or TRBD2 may be the D gene (5 bases each). The V gene lost 5 bases and the J gene lost 1 base, with 8 bases spanning the gap. In germline, CDR1 is GTSNPN, CDR2 SVGIG (reference sequence). This CDR3 comprises 13 residues. CDR3 amino acids: CAWGDQNTGELFF. CDR3 in DNA: TGTGCCTGGGGGGACCAGAACACCGGGGAGCTGTTTTTT.

This clone came up once. This sequence joins TRBV30 and TRBJ1-4; the D is unclear. Germline lookup yields CDR1 GTSNPN and CDR2 SVGIG (reference sequence). V dropped 0 bases and J dropped 8 bases, with 25 bases sitting between them. This CDR3 contains 18 residues. The CDR3 sequence: CAWSVPIAPLSTKEKLFF. CDR3 in DNA: TGTGCCTGGAGTGTACCCATAGCCCCCCTGTCTACGAAGGAAAAACTGTTTTTT.

The CDR3 region is CAEGGVVTDTQYF. CDR3 coding DNA: TGTGCCGAGGGGGGTGTGGTCACAGATACGCAGTATTTT. The genes are TRBV21-1 and TRBJ2-3. TRBV21-1 is termed a pseudogene. The CDR3 sequence is 13 residues long.

Concerning this clone itself: Mismatch with germline at one junction end may stem from a read error. The chain joins TRBV19 to TRBJ1-4, with 8 bases that match TRBD1. The CDR3 runs 13 residues. Germline CDR1 reads LNHDA; CDR2 reads SQIVND (reference sequence). The CDR3, as DNA: TGTGCCACTAGTCAGGGGGCCAAGGAAAAACTGTTTTTT. This translates into CATSQGAKEKLFF.

This CDR3 is CASGLQDQPQHF. CDR3 nucleotide sequence: TGTGCTAGTGGTTTACAGGATCAGCCCCAGCATTTT. This chain links TRBV12-5 with TRBJ1-5; a weak D match, TRBD1 (5 bases). Germline values: CDR1 LGHNT, CDR2 FRNRAP. V gave up 3 bases and J gave up 5 bases, with 5 bases separating them. The CDR3 consists of 12 residues.

The chain uses TRBV7-6 and TRBJ2-7; D is ambiguous. Germline loops: CDR1 SGHVS, CDR2 FNYEAQ. The CDR3 is 14 amino acids. Trimming pared 0 bases from V and 7 bases from J, leaving 13 bases between. Written as DNA, the CDR3 is TGTGCCAGCAGCTTAGCGCGTTCCCCTGGGGAGCAGTACTTC. Translation: CASSLARSPGEQYF.

The genes are TRBV28 and TRBJ2-7; unclear D gene. CDR3 size: 12 residues. V was cut by 2 bases and J by 6 bases, with 8 bases left in between. Germline V gene lookup returns CDR1 MDHEN and CDR2 SYDVKM. CDR3 region: CASSLPTAEQYF. The CDR3, as DNA: TGTGCCAGCAGTTTACCCACGGCCGAGCAGTACTTC.

This chain links TRBV19 with TRBJ1-2; 12 bases are a match to TRBD1. CDR3 size: 15 residues. The J segment lost 7 bases and the V segment lost 7 bases, leaving 10 bases of the junction unmatched. Germline V lookup: CDR1 LNHDA, CDR2 SQIVND (reference sequence). The chain's CDR3 is CASNLGTGGAGGYTF. In DNA form, the CDR3 reads TGTGCCAGTAATTTGGGGACAGGGGGCGCCGGTGGCTACACCTTC.

J is TRBJ2-7 and V is TRBV6-5; tentative D call: TRBD1 (6 bases). The CDR3 spans 12 residues. Germline CDR1 and CDR2: MNHEY and SVGAGI. Trimming cost V 7 bases and J 5 bases, with 12 bases left between them. In DNA form, the CDR3 reads TGTGCCAGCAAGCGGACAGCGCACGAGCAGTACTTC. Translating it yields CASKRTAHEQYF.

The rearrangement uses TRBV5-1 and TRBJ2-2; TRBD2 aligns across 9 bases. This CDR3 contains 16 residues. Germline V CDR1 and CDR2: SGHRS, YFSETQ. V was pared by 4 bases and J by 2 bases, with 6 bases of the junction left unmatched. DNA of the CDR3: TGCGCCAGCAGCCAACTTAGCGGGAGAAACACCGGGGAGCTGTTTTTT. Its protein product is CASSQLSGRNTGELFF.

This rearrangement joins TRBV28 to TRBJ2-2; 7 positions match TRBD2. CDR1 and CDR2 (germline): MDHEN, SYDVKM. CDR3 size: 16 residues. Unmatched junction bases numbered 6, after V lost 3 bases and J lost 2 bases. The chain's CDR3 is CASSLIPAGNTGELFF. The CDR3 nucleotides read TGTGCCAGCAGTTTGATTCCAGCGGGAAACACCGGGGAGCTGTTTTTT.

This chain links TRBV4-1 with TRBJ2-4; D is uncertain. The germline gives CDR1 MGHRA, CDR2 YSYEKL. With 1 base removed from V and 0 bases from J, the gap between germline ends came to 7 bases. The CDR3 extends over 15 amino acids. The CDR3 nucleotides read TGCGCCAGCAGCCAAGTCGTAAGAGCCAAAAACATTCAGTACTTC. It translates to CASSQVVRAKNIQYF.

This sequence joins TRBV5-1 and TRBJ2-7; TRBD1 matches 9 bases. The CDR3 contains 16 residues. The ends lost 3 bases at V and 3 bases at J; junction bases unmatched: 10. Germline V CDR1 and CDR2: SGHRS, YFSETQ. CDR3 DNA: TGCGCCAGCAGCTCCGAACCGGGACAGGGATACTACGAGCAGTACTTC. Protein: CASSSEPGQGYYEQYF.

The V call is TRBV11-2, the J call TRBJ2-5; D not resolved. The germline CDR1 and CDR2 sequences are SGHAT and FQNNGV. V dropped 0 bases and J dropped 1 base, with 12 bases sitting between them. The CDR3 consists of 16 residues. CDR3 sequence (DNA): TGTGCCAGCAGCTTAGATCGTAGTCAGTTCCAAGAGACCCAGTACTTC. This translates into CASSLDRSQFQETQYF.

V and J are TRBV7-2 and TRBJ2-1, with 10 positions matching TRBD2. Unmatched junction bases numbered 10, after V lost 1 base and J lost 4 bases. The CDR3 extends over 18 amino acids. Germline CDR1 SGHTA, CDR2 FQGNSA. The CDR3: CASSLEWASGSLYNEQFF. CDR3 nucleotide sequence: TGTGCCAGCAGCTTAGAGTGGGCTAGCGGGAGCCTATACAATGAGCAGTTCTTC.

The V and J genes are TRBV6-5 and TRBJ1-2; D is unclear. V was shortened by 0 bases and J by 4 bases, with 6 bases between the two germline ends. Germline CDR1 is MNHEY and CDR2 is SVGAGI. The CDR3 loop spans 13 amino acids. The CDR3: CASSYSPAYGYTF. CDR3 in DNA: TGTGCCAGCAGTTACTCGCCAGCCTATGGCTACACCTTC.